This T cell receptor beta chain was documented in a study of cytomegalovirus exposure and HLA in healthy donors. The overall study: Of the donors genotyped, several hundred in all, about 81% fell in the Caucasian-associated ancestry cluster. Notes on the study in general: Association of a missense DCLRE1C variant with TCR beta V- and J-gene trimming was reported in a later analysis. In most subjects, TCR beta sequences reportedly gave accurate predictions of HLA-A and HLA-B alleles. The study designated fewer than 200 TCR beta chains cytomegalovirus-associated.

PCR was performed using 60 Vbeta and 13 Jbeta primers. Libraries were prepared by immunoSEQ multiplex PCR; TCRdb keeps only in-frame clonotypes and omits some of them. The sample yields about 150,000 clones, roughly 85% seen once. Germline trimming cut 5 bases from V and 0 bases from J; bases unmatched to any gene: 10. Germline lookup yields CDR1 SGHAT and CDR2 FQNNGV. The CDR3 runs 18 residues. Details on this clone: Its antigen is not identified.

This TCR derives from a young woman in good health and CMV-seronegative. The sequenced sample was PBMCs. The chain has TRBV11-2 and TRBJ2-7; 13 bases are shared with TRBD2. The CDR3 reads CASSLRTSGGSSSYEQYF. CDR3 in DNA: TGTGCCAGCAGCCTCCGGACTAGCGGGGGCTCGAGCTCCTACGAGCAGTACTTC.